Listed here are 32 T cell receptor beta chains from one sample, sequenced in a study of blood T cells in healthy people across ages. A J-beta primer mix and a sample-barcoded 5' primer were used in a second PCR of roughly 6 to 12 cycles. Using its own MiXCR run on the 5' RACE reads, TCRdb lists one record per CDR3 protein. The table has 780,000 or so distinct CDR3 sequences, about 61% seen once; the top ten hold approximately 24%. The sample taken for sequencing was blood. These receptors came from a man aged 35 to 55 in good health.

This clonotype was counted a few times. The rearrangement uses TRBV4-1 and TRBJ2-4; tentative D call: TRBD2 (6 bases). The DNA end is a closer match to TRBJ2-7, so the J assignment may be wrong. This CDR3 has 15 residues. In germline, CDR1 is MGHRA, CDR2 YSYEKL. Here the CDR3 reads CASSQVSGGGNEQYF. As DNA, the CDR3 is TGCGCCAGCAGCCAAGTGTCCGGGGGTGGAAACGAGCAGTACTTC.

The chain uses TRBV7-6 and TRBJ1-1; TRBD1 matches 7 bases. Germline CDR1 is SGHVS and CDR2 is FNYEAQ. The V gene end was trimmed by 5 bases and the J gene end by 6 bases; junction bases not matched to a gene: 6. The CDR3 length is 13 residues. CDR3 residues: CASSKDRVAEAFF. The CDR3 coding sequence is TGTGCCAGCAGCAAAGACAGGGTAGCTGAAGCTTTCTTT.

J is TRBJ1-1 and V is TRBV7-2; D possibly corresponds to TRBD1 (6 bases). The CDR3 totals 14 residues. Germline V lookup: CDR1 SGHTA, CDR2 FQGNSA. The V end was cut by 7 bases, the J end by 3 bases, with 15 bases between. CDR3 DNA sequence: TGTGCCAGCATCAACGGGGGGCACCACACTGAAGCTTTCTTT. Its translation: CASINGGHHTEAFF.

This clonotype was picked up a small number of times. The rearrangement uses TRBV29-1 and TRBJ2-1; D ambiguous. The CDR3 is 11 residues long. Looked up from germline, CDR1 is SQVTM and CDR2 is ANQGSEA. Trimming stripped 2 bases from V and 5 bases from J, with 4 bases between. As DNA, the CDR3 is TGCAGCGTTGAACGGAACAATGAGCAGTTCTTC. It specifies CSVERNNEQFF.

The chain uses TRBV9 and TRBJ1-4, with D possibly TRBD1 on 6 matching bases. Per the germline V gene, CDR1 is SGDLS and CDR2 is YYNGEE. Trimming stripped 4 bases from V and 3 bases from J, with 13 bases between. The CDR3 spans 15 residues. The CDR3 loop reads CASSRGQRPNEKLFF. The CDR3 DNA is TGTGCCAGCAGCAGAGGACAGCGACCTAATGAAAAACTGTTTTTT.

This chain links TRBV20-1 with TRBJ2-1; possibly TRBD1 for D (5 bases). Trimming took 0 bases from V and 7 from J, leaving 10 bases between them. This CDR3 has 13 residues. Germline assignment: CDR1 DFQATT and CDR2 SNEGSKA (reference sequence). DNA for the CDR3: TGCAGTGCTAGAGACCCGACAGCGAATGAGCAGTTCTTC. It encodes CSARDPTANEQFF.

The sample holds a few counts of this clonotype. The genes are TRBV20-1 and TRBJ2-3; D might be TRBD1 or TRBD2, each matching 5 bases. CDR1 and CDR2 from the germline V gene are DFQATT and SNEGSKA (reference sequence). The germline V and J ends were trimmed by 7 bases and 3 bases, with 17 bases remaining between them. This CDR3 contains 14 residues. The CDR3 nucleotides are TGCAGTGTCACAGGCCCTGGAGGAACAGATACGCAGTATTTT. Its protein is CSVTGPGGTDTQYF.

This chain links TRBV20-1 with TRBJ2-1; D gene ambiguous. The CDR3 totals 11 residues. Trimming removed 0 bases at V and 12 bases at J, with 9 bases between. Per germline, CDR1 DFQATT and CDR2 SNEGSKA (reference sequence). DNA of the CDR3: TGCAGTGCTAGAGAAGCGCCAGTGCAGTTCTTC. As protein: CSAREAPVQFF.

This clonotype was counted a few times. The chain links TRBV14 to TRBJ2-3; 13 bases are shared with TRBD2. This CDR3 has 17 amino acids. The germline V gene has CDR1 SGHDN and CDR2 FVKESK. Trimming took 6 bases from V and 0 from J; bases not matched to a gene: 6. CDR3 in amino acids: CASRRGTSGMSTDTQYF. The CDR3 DNA sequence: TGTGCCAGCAGGCGCGGGACTAGCGGGATGAGCACAGATACGCAGTATTTT. The whole variable domain, filled in from reference TRBV14 and TRBJ2-3, reads EAGVTQFPSHSVIEKGQTVTLRCDPISGHDNLYWYRRVMGKEIKFLLHFVKESKQDESGMPNNRFLAERTGGTYSTLKVQPAELEDSGVYFCASRRGTSGMSTDTQYFGPGTRLTVL.

This clonotype has just a few counts. The chain combines TRBV3-1 with TRBJ1-1; the D is unclear. CDR1 is LGHDT, CDR2 YNNKEL, per germline (reference sequence). The CDR3 covers 13 residues. Trimming took 1 base from V and 4 from J, leaving 7 bases between them. The CDR3 coding sequence is TGTGCCAGCAGCCAAGGACCGTCCACTGAAGCTTTCTTT. This translates into CASSQGPSTEAFF. The full variable domain, in which reference TRBV3-1 and TRBJ1-1 provide the parts outside the CDR3, is DTAVSQTPKYLVTQMGNDKSIKCEQNLGHDTMYWYKQDSKKFLKIMFSYNNKELIINETVPNRFSPKSPDKAHLNLHINSLELGDSAVYFCASSQGPSTEAFFGQGTRLTVV.

The V gene is TRBV11-2, the J gene TRBJ2-5; D gene uncertain. This CDR3 spans 14 amino acids. V was cut by 3 bases and J by 0 bases, with 8 bases left in between. Looked up from germline, CDR1 is SGHAT and CDR2 is FQNNGV. The CDR3 here is CASSFKAYQETQYF. The CDR3 bases are TGTGCCAGCAGCTTTAAGGCGTACCAAGAGACCCAGTACTTC.

The chain joins TRBV11-2 to TRBJ1-2; tentative D call: TRBD1 (5 bases). Deletions cut 1 base from V and 8 bases from J, with 11 bases between. CDR1 is SGHAT and CDR2 is FQNNGV in the germline V gene. The CDR3 spans 13 residues. The CDR3 sequence is CASSLGGLWGYTF. In DNA form, the CDR3 reads TGTGCCAGCAGCTTAGGGGGCCTCTGGGGCTACACCTTC.

In DNA, the CDR3 is TGTGCCAGCAGCGTAGCTTATTGGGAGACCCAGTACTTC. The encoded protein is CASSVAYWETQYF. The genes are TRBV9 and TRBJ2-5; D ambiguous. The CDR3 consists of 13 residues. Germline-derived CDR1 and CDR2 are SGDLS and YYNGEE. Trimming cost V 0 bases and J 5 bases, with 8 bases left between them.

The rearrangement joins TRBV27 to TRBJ1-5, with a tentative D call TRBD1 (5 bases). The CDR3 is made up of 14 amino acids. V was trimmed by 6 bases and J by 12 bases, leaving 21 bases between them. The germline V gene has CDR1 MNHEY and CDR2 SMNVEV (reference sequence). The CDR3 is CASSPTTSGDGQHF. CDR3 coding DNA: TGTGCCAGCAGCCCAACGACCTCTGGGGACGGCCAGCATTTT.

The chain links TRBV7-2 to TRBJ2-7; D ambiguous. The V gene lost 2 bases and the J gene lost 6 bases, with 8 bases spanning the gap. CDR1 and CDR2 (germline): SGHTA, FQGNSA. The CDR3 is made up of 12 amino acids. The CDR3: CASSLSRREQYF. CDR3 nucleotide sequence: TGTGCCAGCAGCTTAAGCAGGCGCGAGCAGTACTTC. Complete variable domain (other parts from reference TRBV7-2 and TRBJ2-7): GAGVSQSPSNKVTEKGKDVELRCDPISGHTALYWYRQSLGQGLEFLIYFQGNSAPDKSGLPSDRFSAERTGGSVSTLTIQRTQQEDSAVYLCASSLSRREQYFGPGTRLTVT.

About this clonotype itself: A much larger clone lies one base from this, so it may be a read error. This chain joins TRBV5-6 and TRBJ2-5, with TRBD1 matching over 8 bases. The germline V gene has CDR1 SGHDT and CDR2 YYEEEE. V shed 0 bases, J shed 3 bases, and the junction held 1 base outside the gene matches. The length of the CDR3 is 14 residues. CDR3 residues: CASSLVTGEETQYF. The CDR3 DNA follows: TGTGCCAGCAGCTTGGTGACAGGGGAAGAGACCCAGTACTTC.

The CDR3: CASSLRQGAKISGTDTQYF. As DNA, the CDR3 is TGTGCCAGCAGCCTTAGACAGGGGGCCAAAATTTCGGGTACAGATACGCAGTATTTT. The chain uses TRBV12-3 or TRBV12-4 and TRBJ2-3; 10 nucleotides line up with TRBD1. The J segment lost 3 bases and the V segment lost 6 bases, leaving 18 bases of the junction unmatched. CDR3 length: 19 residues.

V gene TRBV28 combines with J gene TRBJ2-7; D may be TRBD1 (6 bases). With the DNA end fitting TRBJ2-5 better, the J assignment may be wrong. This CDR3 has 18 amino acids. The germline V gene has CDR1 MDHEN and CDR2 SYDVKM. The CDR3 sequence is CASSLWDPQQGIGETQYF. As DNA, the CDR3 is TGTGCCAGCAGTTTATGGGATCCCCAACAGGGTATTGGGGAGACCCAGTACTTC.

CDR3 bases: TGCGCCAGCAGCTTGGGAGGGACAGGGTCGGGAGATACGCAGTATTTT. Its translation is CASSLGGTGSGDTQYF. This chain links TRBV5-1 with TRBJ2-3, with 9 bases that match TRBD1. The J segment lost 5 bases and the V segment lost 0 bases, leaving 7 bases of the junction unmatched. Germline CDR1 SGHRS, CDR2 YFSETQ. This CDR3 spans 16 amino acids.

This chain links TRBV4-3 with TRBJ2-7; a possible D gene is TRBD2 (6 bases). CDR1 is LGHNA, CDR2 YSLEER, per germline. This CDR3 is built from 14 residues. V lost 1 base and J 3 bases, leaving 10 bases between the germline ends. DNA of the CDR3: TGCGCCAGCAGCCAAGCTGGGAGGAACTACGAGCAGTACTTC. Protein sequence: CASSQAGRNYEQYF.

In its sample, this clonotype was seen a few times. The chain carries TRBV6-6 and TRBJ2-5, with a possible D match to TRBD2 (5 bases). The germline V gene encodes CDR1 MNHNY and CDR2 SVGAGI (reference sequence). The V end was cut by 8 bases, the J end by 2 bases, with 15 bases between. The CDR3 loop spans 14 amino acids. CDR3 nucleotides: TGTGCCAGCCGGGGTAAACTCTTTCAAGAGACCCAGTACTTC. Translation: CASRGKLFQETQYF.

This clonotype has just one count. The chain has TRBV4-2 and TRBJ2-2, with D possibly matching TRBD1 (6 bases). This CDR3 comprises 16 residues. V gave up 0 bases and J gave up 6 bases, with 14 bases separating them. Germline values: CDR1 LGHNA, CDR2 YNFKEQ. CDR3 sequence: CASSQEWTVRAGELFF. The CDR3 nucleotides read TGTGCCAGCAGCCAAGAGTGGACAGTACGTGCCGGGGAGCTGTTTTTT.

This rearrangement joins TRBV4-2 to TRBJ1-6, with D hard to call. V lost 3 bases and J lost 7, with 19 bases in between. CDR3 length: 17 residues. Per the germline V gene, CDR1 is LGHNA and CDR2 is YNFKEQ. CDR3 sequence reads: CASSQEVAEAGNSPLHF. The CDR3 nucleotides are TGTGCCAGCAGCCAGGAGGTTGCGGAGGCGGGGAATTCACCCCTCCACTTT.

This chain connects TRBV6-1 to TRBJ1-1; D ambiguous. Trimming took 0 bases from V and 3 from J, leaving 2 bases between them. Germline V gene lookup returns CDR1 MNHNS and CDR2 SASEGT. The CDR3 has 12 residues. CDR3: CASSEAYTEAFF. The CDR3 DNA follows: TGTGCCAGCAGTGAAGCATACACTGAAGCTTTCTTT.

The chain recombines TRBV20-1 with TRBJ2-1; D is possibly TRBD1 or TRBD2 (5 bases each). Germline CDR1 reads DFQATT; CDR2 reads SNEGSKA (reference sequence). Trimming removed 5 bases at V and 1 base at J, with 15 bases between. The CDR3 extends over 15 amino acids. CDR3 coding DNA: TGCAGTGCTGGGACGAAGCCGGTGTCCTACAATGAGCAGTTCTTC. This codes for CSAGTKPVSYNEQFF.

This clonotype was detected a few times. The chain uses TRBV4-2 and TRBJ2-7; no clear D gene. There are 13 residues in the CDR3. CDR1 and CDR2 (germline): LGHNA, YNFKEQ. The ends were cut back, 1 base at V and 2 bases at J, with 6 bases in the middle. DNA for the CDR3: TGTGCCAGCAGCCAAGTGGGCACCTACGAGCAGTACTTC. It encodes CASSQVGTYEQYF.

The chain links TRBV6-1 to TRBJ2-5; D may match TRBD1 or TRBD2 (5 bases each). Near its end, the DNA agrees better with TRBJ2-7, so the J call may be wrong. The CDR3 has 14 residues. Germline V CDR1 and CDR2: MNHNS, SASEGT. The CDR3 coding sequence is TGTGCCAGCAGTGGGAGAGGGGCCAACTACGAGCAGTACTTC. Translating gives CASSGRGANYEQYF.

The V call is TRBV5-1, the J call TRBJ2-1; D assignment may be TRBD1 or TRBD2 (5 bases each). V lost 1 base and J 9 bases, leaving 17 bases between the germline ends. CDR1 SGHRS and CDR2 YFSETQ come from the germline V gene. CDR3 length: 15 residues. Here the CDR3 DNA reads TGCGCCAGCAGCTTGAAAGAGGGGTCAAGGCGTGAGCAGTTCTTC. It encodes CASSLKEGSRREQFF.

The rearrangement joins TRBV6-2 or TRBV6-3 to TRBJ2-7, with D uncertain. V lost 4 bases to trimming and J lost 9 bases, with 13 bases between them. This CDR3 is 12 amino acids long. The germline gives CDR1 MNHEY, CDR2 SVGEGT. The DNA of the CDR3 is TGTGCCAGCAGTTTTGGGCTGCAGGCGCAGTACTTC. Translation gives CASSFGLQAQYF.

The rearrangement links TRBV6-5 to TRBJ2-1; the D is unclear. With 0 bases removed from V and 6 bases from J, the gap between germline ends came to 12 bases. Looked up from germline, CDR1 is MNHEY and CDR2 is SVGAGI. The CDR3 length is 15 residues. The CDR3 DNA reads as TGTGCCAGCAGTTACTCCAGGACGACCCGCAATGAGCAGTTCTTC. Amino acid sequence: CASSYSRTTRNEQFF.

The chain joins TRBV20-1 to TRBJ2-7; 8 positions match TRBD2. This CDR3 is 15 amino acids long. V was pared by 3 bases and J by 4 bases, with 11 bases of the junction left unmatched. Germline V gene lookup returns CDR1 DFQATT and CDR2 SNEGSKA (reference sequence). The DNA for the CDR3 is TGCAGTGCTAGTCAACCGGCGGGGGGCGCGTACGAGCAGTACTTC. Amino acid sequence: CSASQPAGGAYEQYF.

The rearrangement links TRBV11-2 to TRBJ2-2; D is undetermined. Germline CDR1 reads SGHAT; CDR2 reads FQNNGV. Trimming cost V 5 bases and J 4 bases, with 8 bases left between them. This CDR3 spans 13 amino acids. The CDR3 DNA reads as TGTGCCAGCAGCCCTTTGTCCACCGGGGAGCTGTTTTTT. It specifies CASSPLSTGELFF.